This is a list of T cell receptor beta chains from one sample in a study of cytomegalovirus exposure and HLA in healthy donors. The method was immunoSEQ multiplex PCR; TCRdb's version includes in-frame clones alone and lacks a portion of them. The sample includes 100,000 to 150,000 clones, 70% to 85% of them seen just once. Sequencing used PBMCs. Every receptor here comes from a human donor in good health. CDR3s include the opening cysteine and the closing phenylalanine or tryptophan. The order of the fields is J gene, CDR3 length, D gene, clone size, V gene, CDR3 DNA, CDR3 protein. A D gene is named only where the DNA matches it firmly. Not all rows give a size; the values are once, few, many and, for expanded clones, a class.

J: TRBJ1-6
length: 14
D: -
size: -
V: TRBV19
DNA: TGTGCCAGTACCACCGGACAGACTAATTCACCCCTCCACTTT
CDR3: CASTTGQTNSPLHF

J: TRBJ2-7
length: 13
D: -
size: -
V: TRBV19
DNA: TGTGCCATCTCGCGGGGCTCTTGGAGCGAGCAGTACTTC
CDR3: CAISRGSWSEQYF

J: TRBJ1-2
length: 17
D: -
size: -
V: TRBV2
DNA: TGTGCCAGCAGTGAAGCGGGAGACCGGGACATAAACTATGGCTACACCTTC
CDR3: CASSEAGDRDINYGYTF

J: TRBJ2-3
length: 18
D: TRBD2
size: -
V: TRBV7-9
DNA: TGTGCCAGCAGCTCAGGGCTGGGACTAGCGGGGAACACAGATACGCAGTATTTT
CDR3: CASSSGLGLAGNTDTQYF

J: TRBJ2-7
length: 16
D: TRBD2
size: -
V: TRBV4-1
DNA: TGCGCCAGCAGCTCCCGACTAGCGGACCGCTCCTACGAGCAGTACTTC
CDR3: CASSSRLADRSYEQYF

J: TRBJ2-7
length: 13
D: -
size: -
V: TRBV11-3
DNA: TGTGCCAGCAGCTTACAGGGAAACTACGAGCAGTACTTC
CDR3: CASSLQGNYEQYF

J: TRBJ2-2
length: 15
D: -
size: -
V: TRBV5-1
DNA: TGCGCCAGCAGACTGTCGGGAGCTAACACCGGGGAGCTGTTTTTT
CDR3: CASRLSGANTGELFF

J: TRBJ2-7
length: 14
D: TRBD2
size: -
V: TRBV2
DNA: TGTGCCAGCAGTGCGACTAGCGGGACCTACGAGCAGTACTTC
CDR3: CASSATSGTYEQYF

J: TRBJ1-5
length: 15
D: -
size: few
V: TRBV19
DNA: TGTGCCAGTAGTATAGATCTGCGAGGGCCCCAGCCCCAGCATTTT
CDR3: CASSIDLRGPQPQHF

J: TRBJ1-2
length: 17
D: -
size: once
V: TRBV4-1
DNA: TGCGCCAGCAGCCTGACCGACTTACAGGGTCTGAACTATGGCTACACCTTC
CDR3: CASSLTDLQGLNYGYTF

J: TRBJ2-1
length: 16
D: -
size: few
V: TRBV11-2
DNA: TGTGCCAGCAGCCGATGGGTACTAGCACCCTACAATGAGCAGTTCTTC
CDR3: CASSRWVLAPYNEQFF

J: TRBJ1-3
length: 16
D: -
size: -
V: TRBV6-4
DNA: TGTGCCAGCAGCCGTGGTGAGGGGGACTCTGGAAACACCATATATTTT
CDR3: CASSRGEGDSGNTIYF

J: TRBJ2-7
length: 15
D: TRBD2
size: -
V: TRBV10-1
DNA: TGCGCCAGCAGTGAGGGGCTAGCGGGACCCTACGAGCAGTACTTC
CDR3: CASSEGLAGPYEQYF

J: TRBJ2-3
length: 17
D: TRBD2
size: once
V: TRBV27
DNA: TGTGCCAGCAGGCCGTCCAGAGGGCGGGAGGTGGCGGATACGCAGTATTTT
CDR3: CASRPSRGREVADTQYF

J: TRBJ2-3
length: 13
D: -
size: -
V: TRBV2
DNA: TGTGCCAGCAGGAACAGGGACGCAGATACGCAGTATTTT
CDR3: CASRNRDADTQYF

J: TRBJ1-1
length: 12
D: TRBD1
size: few
V: TRBV2
DNA: TGTGCCAGCGGTCGGGACAGGGCTGGGGCTTTCTTT
CDR3: CASGRDRAGAFF

J: TRBJ1-5
length: 13
D: -
size: -
V: TRBV6-5
DNA: TGTGCCAGCAGTTCCAGGGTCGGGCAGCCCCAGCATTTT
CDR3: CASSSRVGQPQHF

J: TRBJ2-7
length: 15
D: -
size: -
V: TRBV5-1
DNA: TGCGCCAGCAACCCGGGTGTCAGGGGTACCTACGAGCAGTACTTC
CDR3: CASNPGVRGTYEQYF

J: TRBJ2-5
length: 11
D: -
size: -
V: TRBV29-1
DNA: TGCAGCTCCGGGGGAGGAGAGACCCAGTACTTC
CDR3: CSSGGGETQYF

J: TRBJ1-3
length: 15
D: -
size: -
V: TRBV19
DNA: TGTGCCAGTAGTACGCAGGGTGCGGCTGGAAACACCATATATTTT
CDR3: CASSTQGAAGNTIYF

J: TRBJ1-4
length: 14
D: TRBD1
size: -
V: TRBV5-1
DNA: TGCGCCAGCAGCTTGGCAGGGGGAAGCGAAAAACTGTTTTTT
CDR3: CASSLAGGSEKLFF

J: TRBJ1-1
length: 19
D: -
size: -
V: TRBV6-1
DNA: TGTGCCAGCAGTGAAGACCCCGGGCGATCACTTATAGGGAGCACTGAAGCTTTCTTT
CDR3: CASSEDPGRSLIGSTEAFF

J: TRBJ1-1
length: 16
D: -
size: once
V: TRBV2
DNA: TGTGCCAGCAGCGGCCGCGTAAGACAGATGAACACTGAAGCTTTCTTT
CDR3: CASSGRVRQMNTEAFF

J: TRBJ2-3
length: 15
D: TRBD1
size: once
V: TRBV5-8
DNA: TGTGCCAGCAGCGATGGGACAGGGAACACAGATACGCAGTATTTT
CDR3: CASSDGTGNTDTQYF

J: TRBJ1-5
length: 14
D: TRBD1
size: -
V: TRBV5-6
DNA: TGTGCCAGCAGCGACAGACAGGGGATTCAGCCCCAGCATTTT
CDR3: CASSDRQGIQPQHF

J: TRBJ2-7
length: 14
D: -
size: -
V: TRBV11-1
DNA: TGTGCCAGCAGCTCCCCTCCGTTGAGCCACGAGCAGTACTTC
CDR3: CASSSPPLSHEQYF

J: TRBJ2-5
length: 20
D: TRBD1
size: -
V: TRBV19
DNA: TGTGCCAGTAGTATGTGGGGACAGAGACCTGGATCGTACGGTGAAGAGACCCAGTACTTC
CDR3: CASSMWGQRPGSYGEETQYF

J: TRBJ1-1
length: 12
D: -
size: -
V: TRBV11-3
DNA: TGTGCCAGCAGGTACGGGGTCACTGAAGCTTTCTTT
CDR3: CASRYGVTEAFF

J: TRBJ2-7
length: 15
D: TRBD1
size: -
V: TRBV7-7
DNA: TGTGCCAGCAGCTTAGGGACAGGGAGCTCCTACGAGCAGTACTTC
CDR3: CASSLGTGSSYEQYF

J: TRBJ1-2
length: 12
D: -
size: -
V: TRBV28
DNA: TGTGCCAGCAGTTCTTCCCCGGGTGGCTACACCTTC
CDR3: CASSSSPGGYTF

J: TRBJ1-4
length: 15
D: TRBD1
size: -
V: TRBV28
DNA: TGTGCCAGCAGTTTACGGACAGGGGGGCGGGAAAAACTGTTTTTT
CDR3: CASSLRTGGREKLFF

J: TRBJ2-2
length: 14
D: -
size: once
V: TRBV9
DNA: TGTGCCAGCAGCGTAAACTTGAACACCGGGGAGCTGTTTTTT
CDR3: CASSVNLNTGELFF

J: TRBJ2-1
length: 19
D: TRBD2
size: -
V: TRBV4-2
DNA: TGTGCCAGCAGCCAAGTAGGGGGACTAGCGGGAGGGCCCGACAATGAGCAGTTCTTC
CDR3: CASSQVGGLAGGPDNEQFF

J: TRBJ1-2
length: 14
D: -
size: few
V: TRBV2
DNA: TGTGCCAGCAGTGGATTCGGGGTGGGCTATGGCTACACCTTC
CDR3: CASSGFGVGYGYTF

J: TRBJ1-1
length: 13
D: -
size: few
V: TRBV7-9
DNA: TGTGCCAGCAGCTACCGGGCAGGGACTGAAGCTTTCTTT
CDR3: CASSYRAGTEAFF

J: TRBJ1-4
length: 15
D: -
size: -
V: TRBV5-1
DNA: TGCGCCAGCAGCTTGTCGGGGACACCTAATGAAAAACTGTTTTTT
CDR3: CASSLSGTPNEKLFF

J: TRBJ2-5
length: 16
D: TRBD2
size: -
V: TRBV7-3
DNA: TGTGCCAGCAGCCCAGGACTAGCGCGGGGGGCGGAGACCCAGTACTTC
CDR3: CASSPGLARGAETQYF

J: TRBJ2-1
length: 15
D: TRBD2
size: -
V: TRBV28
DNA: TGTGCCAGCGCCCCCCTAGCGGGAGGGCCTAATGAGCAGTTCTTC
CDR3: CASAPLAGGPNEQFF

J: TRBJ2-2
length: 14
D: -
size: -
V: TRBV28
DNA: TGTGCCAGTCGTGGGGAGGAGAACACCGGGGAGCTGTTTTTT
CDR3: CASRGEENTGELFF

J: TRBJ2-3
length: 15
D: TRBD1
size: -
V: TRBV9
DNA: TGTGCCAGCAGCGTAGGGACAGGGGTCACAGATACGCAGTATTTT
CDR3: CASSVGTGVTDTQYF

J: TRBJ2-1
length: 13
D: -
size: -
V: TRBV11-3
DNA: TGTGCCAGCAGCTTAGGTGGGAGGAATGAGCAGTTCTTC
CDR3: CASSLGGRNEQFF

J: TRBJ1-6
length: 12
D: -
size: -
V: TRBV27
DNA: TGTGCCAGCAGTCAGGGGAGTTCACCCCTCCACTTT
CDR3: CASSQGSSPLHF

J: TRBJ2-2
length: 13
D: -
size: -
V: TRBV28
DNA: TGTGCCAGCGGCCTGGGAGGCCTCGGGGAGCTGTTTTTT
CDR3: CASGLGGLGELFF

J: TRBJ1-1
length: 15
D: -
size: -
V: TRBV9
DNA: TGTGCCAGCAGCTTCACCGGGACTGGGAACACTGAAGCTTTCTTT
CDR3: CASSFTGTGNTEAFF

J: TRBJ1-6
length: 15
D: -
size: -
V: TRBV9
DNA: TGTGCCAGCAGCGTGCAGGGGTCTACGAATTCACCCCTCCACTTT
CDR3: CASSVQGSTNSPLHF

J: TRBJ1-2
length: 14
D: -
size: -
V: TRBV6-6
DNA: TGTACCAGCAGTTACTCGGCCCGGGACTATGGCTACACCTTC
CDR3: CTSSYSARDYGYTF

J: TRBJ1-4
length: 16
D: -
size: -
V: TRBV29-1
DNA: TGCAGCGCCGCGCAGGGAAAGGCTCTAACTAATGAAAAACTGTTTTTT
CDR3: CSAAQGKALTNEKLFF

J: TRBJ2-2
length: 16
D: TRBD2
size: once
V: TRBV9
DNA: TGTGCCAGCAGGGGGACTAGCGGGAGGAACGGCGGGGAGCTGTTTTTT
CDR3: CASRGTSGRNGGELFF

J: TRBJ2-2
length: 16
D: -
size: once
V: TRBV7-9
DNA: TGTTCCAGCAGCTTCCCTAGAGCGTCGAACACCGGGGAGCTGTTTTTT
CDR3: CSSSFPRASNTGELFF

J: TRBJ2-7
length: 16
D: -
size: -
V: TRBV27
DNA: TGTGCCAGCAGCTATATAATTGGGGGGGCGCGGTACGAGCAGTACTTC
CDR3: CASSYIIGGARYEQYF

J: TRBJ2-3
length: 11
D: -
size: few
V: TRBV18
DNA: TGTGCCAGCCGCCAGGGAGATACGCAGTATTTT
CDR3: CASRQGDTQYF

J: TRBJ2-7
length: 14
D: TRBD1
size: -
V: TRBV14
DNA: TGTGCCAGCAGCCAGTACGGGACAGGGCGCGAGCAGTACTTC
CDR3: CASSQYGTGREQYF

J: TRBJ1-4
length: 15
D: -
size: few
V: TRBV29-1
DNA: TGCAGCGTCGCCGAACAAGGAGGGGCTAATGAAAAACTGTTTTTT
CDR3: CSVAEQGGANEKLFF